The 8 T cell receptor beta chains presented below share a single source sample, sequenced in a study of blood T cell repertoires in COVID-19. Clones were sequenced by immunoSEQ multiplex PCR, and TCRdb holds only the in-frame ones, with some missing. The sample has more than 200,000 clones, around 87% seen once. Sequencing was carried out using peripheral blood. The source of these receptors is a woman between 50 and 59 years old with COVID-19, enrolled during active disease.

The chain uses TRBV28 and TRBJ2-3; D is unclear. The length of the CDR3 is 15 residues. Trimming took off 6 bases at V and 2 bases at J, with 15 bases between the two ends. Germline V gives CDR1 MDHEN, CDR2 SYDVKM. DNA for the CDR3: TGTGCCAGCAGCCCCTTTTTTCAGAACACAGATACGCAGTATTTT. It encodes CASSPFFQNTDTQYF.

The rearrangement joins TRBV2 to TRBJ1-1; maybe TRBD1 (6 bases). The CDR3 sequence is 14 residues long. Germline values: CDR1 SNHLY, CDR2 FYNNEI. Between the trimmed V and J ends, which lost 1 base and 4 bases, there was a span of 10 bases. CDR3 in DNA: TGTGCCAGCAGTGAAGAGGGGGGGACCACTGAAGCTTTCTTT. Translated, it gives CASSEEGGTTEAFF. Full variable domain (remainder filled in from reference TRBV2 and TRBJ1-1): EPEVTQTPSHQVTQMGQEVILRCVPISNHLYFYWYRQILGQKVEFLVSFYNNEISEKSEIFDDQFSVERPDGSNFTLKIRSTKLEDSAMYFCASSEEGGTTEAFFGQGTRLTVV.

The chain is built from TRBV6-6 and TRBJ1-6; no definite D call. The CDR3 covers 13 residues. CDR1 is MNHNY, CDR2 SVGAGI, per germline (reference sequence). V was clipped by 0 bases and J by 10 bases, with 7 bases between them. CDR3 nucleotides: TGTGCCAGCAGTTACTCGAGGGAGTCACCCCTCCACTTT. It encodes CASSYSRESPLHF.

Ten or more counts support this clone. The CDR3 nucleotides are TGCGCCAGCAGCCAAGTTGATATGGGTCTGACACACAATGAGCAGTTCTTC. Translation gives CASSQVDMGLTHNEQFF. The V gene is TRBV4-1, the J gene TRBJ2-1; no clear D gene. The V gene's germline CDR1 is MGHRA and CDR2 YSYEKL. The V end was cut by 1 base, the J end by 5 bases, with 18 bases between. The CDR3 loop spans 17 amino acids.

In nucleotides, the CDR3 is TGTGCCAGCAGCCACGGGGGTACTGAAGCTTTCTTT. It specifies CASSHGGTEAFF. V gene TRBV5-5 combines with J gene TRBJ1-1; D possibly corresponds to TRBD1 (5 bases). Germline values: CDR1 SGHKS, CDR2 YYEKEE (reference sequence). The CDR3 runs to 12 residues. Between the trimmed V and J ends, which lost 4 bases and 5 bases, there was a span of 9 bases.

The rearrangement links TRBV18 to TRBJ2-1; TRBD2 matches at 9 bases. The J segment lost 5 bases and the V segment lost 5 bases, leaving 7 bases of the junction unmatched. Germline V gene data show CDR1 as KGHSH and CDR2 as LQKENI. This CDR3 contains 15 residues. The CDR3, as DNA: TGTGCCAGCTCATCATCTAGCGGGGAAAACAATGAGCAGTTCTTC. This translates into CASSSSSGENNEQFF.

This chain joins TRBV29-1 and TRBJ2-2; 7 nucleotides agree with TRBD2. The junction had 3 bases not matched to a gene; V was cut back by 4 bases and J by 1 base. The CDR3 is made up of 14 amino acids. Germline V lookup: CDR1 SQVTM, CDR2 ANQGSEA. The CDR3 loop is CSVGQRGNTGELFF. CDR3 nucleotides: TGCAGCGTTGGACAGCGGGGGAACACCGGGGAGCTGTTTTTT.

This chain uses TRBV30 with TRBJ1-1; 8 bases are a match to TRBD1. CDR1 and CDR2 from the germline V gene are GTSNPN and SVGIG (reference sequence). The J segment lost 9 bases and the V segment lost 5 bases, leaving 14 bases of the junction unmatched. This CDR3 is 14 amino acids long. The CDR3 reads CAWGPGQEVYKAFF. The CDR3 DNA follows: TGTGCCTGGGGTCCGGGACAGGAAGTATATAAAGCTTTCTTT.